Listed here are 10 T cell receptor beta chains from one sample, sequenced in a study of cytomegalovirus exposure and HLA in healthy donors. Primers: 60 Vbeta forward and 13 Jbeta reverse. Generated by immunoSEQ multiplex PCR, the TCRdb table keeps only in-frame clones and is missing some. This repertoire includes some 120,000 clones. Sequencing used PBMCs. Every receptor here comes from a man between 40 and 49 years old in good health and CMV-seronegative.

The chain links TRBV4-2 to TRBJ2-1; 11 positions agree with TRBD2. J was trimmed by 9 bases and V by 4 bases; bases with no gene match: 11. Germline CDR1 and CDR2: LGHNA and YNFKEQ. The CDR3 contains 16 residues. The CDR3 bases are TGTGCCAGCAGCCGGGAGGGACTAGCGGCTGCGGGTGAGCAGTTCTTC. Translation: CASSREGLAAAGEQFF.

V gene TRBV7-2 combines with J gene TRBJ2-1; TRBD1 agrees at 7 bases. Germline assignment: CDR1 SGHTA and CDR2 FQGNSA. J lost 10 bases, V lost 1 base, and 22 bases had no gene match. The CDR3 extends over 19 amino acids. The CDR3 nucleotides read TGTGCCAGCAGCTTAGAGCCTCAGGGGGTGGGGACCCTGAGAAAGGAGCAGTTCTTC. Its protein product is CASSLEPQGVGTLRKEQFF.

The chain joins TRBV13 to TRBJ2-7, with D perhaps TRBD2 (5 bases). CDR1 is PRHDT and CDR2 is FYEKMQ in the germline V gene (reference sequence). The germline V and J ends were trimmed by 0 bases and 2 bases, with 14 bases remaining between them. This CDR3 has 16 residues. CDR3 sequence reads: CASSLGVKRTTYEQYF. CDR3 DNA sequence: TGTGCCAGCAGCTTAGGGGTGAAGCGGACGACCTACGAGCAGTACTTC. The full variable domain, its missing parts supplied by reference TRBV13 and TRBJ2-7, is AAGVIQSPRHLIKEKRETATLKCYPIPRHDTVYWYQQGPGQDPQFLISFYEKMQSDKGSIPDRFSAQQFSDYHSELNMSSLELGDSALYFCASSLGVKRTTYEQYFGPGTRLTVT.

The chain is built from TRBV7-8 and TRBJ2-7; a weak D match, TRBD1 (5 bases). CDR1 is SGHVS, CDR2 FQNEAQ, per germline. This CDR3 contains 14 residues. Trimming removed 7 bases at V and 0 bases at J, with 13 bases between. CDR3 in amino acids: CASIQTEISYEQYF. The CDR3 nucleotides read TGTGCCAGCATACAGACAGAGATCTCCTACGAGCAGTACTTC.

The chain joins TRBV6-1 to TRBJ2-1; possibly TRBD1 for D (6 bases). Germline CDR1 MNHNS, CDR2 SASEGT. V shed 11 bases and J shed 0 bases, with 14 bases lying between them. The CDR3 loop spans 14 amino acids. The CDR3 spells CAVGQLSSYNEQFF. The CDR3 nucleotides are TGTGCCGTCGGACAGCTGAGCTCCTACAATGAGCAGTTCTTC.

This rearrangement joins TRBV11-2 to TRBJ2-4; D unresolved. Germline assignment: CDR1 SGHAT and CDR2 FQNNGV. This CDR3 has 15 amino acids. V was cut by 1 base and J by 0 bases, with 7 bases left in between. CDR3 nucleotides: TGTGCCAGCAGCTTAGCTCTCTTAGCCAAAAACATTCAGTACTTC. Translated: CASSLALLAKNIQYF. Full variable domain (remainder filled in from reference TRBV11-2 and TRBJ2-4): EAGVAQSPRYKIIEKRQSVAFWCNPISGHATLYWYQQILGQGPKLLIQFQNNGVVDDSQLPKDRFSAERLKGVDSTLKIQPAKLEDSAVYLCASSLALLAKNIQYFGAGTRLSVL.

The chain recombines TRBV5-4 with TRBJ2-5; tentative D call: TRBD2 (5 bases). Trimming took off 0 bases at V and 5 bases at J, with 14 bases between the two ends. This CDR3 is 15 amino acids long. Germline V lookup: CDR1 SGHNT, CDR2 YYREEE (reference sequence). CDR3 bases: TGTGCCAGCAGCTTGGCGGCTAGCCGATCGGAGACCCAGTACTTC. This gives the protein CASSLAASRSETQYF.

V is TRBV5-4 and J is TRBJ2-7; 12 bases line up with TRBD2. Germline V lookup: CDR1 SGHNT, CDR2 YYREEE (reference sequence). This CDR3 has 15 amino acids. The junction had 7 bases not matched to a gene; V was cut back by 4 bases and J by 5 bases. This CDR3 reads CASSGASGRAHEQYF. The CDR3 bases are TGTGCCAGCAGCGGAGCTAGCGGGAGGGCCCACGAGCAGTACTTC.

In the case of this clone: This specimen includes other DNA sequences encoding the same CDR3. CDR3 nucleotide sequence: TGTGCCAGCAGTTACTCCGGGGGAAACACTGAAGCTTTCTTT. It specifies CASSYSGGNTEAFF. The chain has TRBV6-5 and TRBJ1-1; tentative D call: TRBD1 (5 bases). CDR3 length: 14 amino acids. Germline CDR1 is MNHEY and CDR2 is SVGAGI. The V end was cut by 0 bases, the J end by 2 bases, with 7 bases between.

V gene TRBV11-3 combines with J gene TRBJ2-2; possible D gene TRBD1, 5 bases. The CDR3 is made up of 15 amino acids. CDR1 is SGHNT and CDR2 is YENEEA in the germline V gene. Deletions cut 3 bases from V and 2 bases from J, with 10 bases between. The CDR3, as DNA: TGTGCCAGCAGCTTTAGGGGCCCAAACACCGGGGAGCTGTTTTTT. Translated: CASSFRGPNTGELFF.